This TCR beta chain was documented in a study of blood T cells in healthy people across ages (dated by TCRdb to 2014 to 2015). About the full investigation: Template switching captured roughly one uniquely barcoded TCR beta cDNA molecule per two T cells in model experiments. Age-related changes in TCR beta repertoire diversity were measured in the study by deep sequencing normalized with unique cDNA molecular identifiers. The donors were split into four age groups: young (average about 16 years), middle-aged (over 35), aged (approximately 59) and long-lived (under 90). For two donors (one aged 18 to 29 and one aged 80 or older), the study analyzed two additional independent replicas of 1 million unique cDNA reads from the same blood draw. To avoid experimental bias, donors of different ages were spread randomly across the sequencing lanes.

Notes on this clonotype: Its antigen is currently not known. Nothing much larger sits one base from this clone, and base qualities are not available.

The library was prepared using 5' RACE. Data came from an Illumina HiSeq 2500. The second PCR ran for roughly 6 to 11 cycles and used a J-beta primer mix along with a sample-barcoded 5' primer. A unique molecular identifier was introduced onto each TCR beta cDNA molecule by a template-switch 5' adaptor carrying 12 random nucleotides. At least 2.5 million CDR3-containing paired-end reads were obtained from each sample. First-strand cDNA synthesis was performed from all RNA using the Mint cDNA synthesis kit, with priming by a TRBC-specific oligonucleotide. After uracil-DNA glycosylase treatment, a first 18-cycle PCR used universal primers M1SS and BC2_uni_R on all cDNA. Concerning the study's data processing: Each sample was normalized by randomly selecting 1 million high-quality reads, each carrying a distinct molecular identifier. Reads with shared molecular identifiers were discarded instead of being binned into consensus sequences. MiTCR, set to a Q25 quality threshold and the strictest error-elimination algorithm, was used for CDR3 identification, clonotype clustering and error correction. A nonparametric unseen species model with Euler transformation was used to estimate a lower bound on total TCR beta diversity. The public reads were reprocessed in TCRdb via fastp at Q25 and MiXCR, keeping in-frame beta chains. Each CDR3 protein gets just one entry, which takes the most common genes and DNA from the rows behind it. What appears here as the V and J calls and clone size reflects TCRdb's work, not the paper's. The sample table contains roughly 570,000 distinct CDR3 sequences; only one count was recorded for approximately 25% of them. Less than 20% of the sample lies in the top ten.

Donors were 30 to 45 systemically healthy Caucasian individuals from Russia aged about 6 to 100 years. Each donor gave approximately 9.4 milliliters of peripheral blood, drawn into EDTA-treated Vacutainer tubes. Ficoll-Paque density-gradient centrifugation was used to isolate PBMCs, with at least 7 million per sample. Total RNA, at least 5 micrograms per sample, was extracted from PBMCs with Trizol reagent. The percentages of naive CD45RAhigh/CD27high T cells were determined by flow cytometry on a PBMC aliquot from every donor. The research as a whole found: Estimates of total diversity based on one million sequenced T cells were regarded as lower bounds and as underestimates. A strong correlation was found between observed TCR beta diversity and the percentage of naive T cells measured by flow cytometry. Compared with the aged group, the long-lived group had more naive CD4+ T cells, fewer expanded clones and increased TCR diversity, a pattern suggesting age selection. Because donor CMV infection status was unknown, age-related changes in expanded clonotypes were potentially confounded. As age increased, observed TCR beta diversity per million T cells dropped in a roughly linear way, and a significant reduction was already evident by age roughly 36. Because profiling used bulk unsorted PBMCs, naive and antigen-experienced compartments could not be compared conclusively.

The germline V gene encodes CDR1 DFQATT and CDR2 SNEGSKA (reference sequence). There are 15 amino acids in the CDR3, from cysteine to phenylalanine inclusive. Only the CDR3 DNA stays, 45 bases, in frame from base 1. The sample was blood. This clonotype was sampled from a woman in her seventies in good health. Rearrangement joined TRBV20-1 to TRBJ2-1, with 9 junctional bases fitting TRBD2. The tail of the sequence fits TRBJ2-5 better, so the J call may be wrong. The DNA reads TGCAGTGCTAGTTCGATAGCGGGGGCTAAGGAGACCCAGTACTTC. Translated, this is CSASSIAGAKETQYF.